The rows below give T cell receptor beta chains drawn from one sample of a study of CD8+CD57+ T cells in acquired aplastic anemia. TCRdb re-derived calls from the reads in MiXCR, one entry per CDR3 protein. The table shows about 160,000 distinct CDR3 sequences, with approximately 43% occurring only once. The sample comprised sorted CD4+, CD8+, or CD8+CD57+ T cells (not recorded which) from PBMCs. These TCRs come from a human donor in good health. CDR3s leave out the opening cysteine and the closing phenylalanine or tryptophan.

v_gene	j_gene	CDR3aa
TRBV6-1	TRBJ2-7	ASSVASGAYEQY
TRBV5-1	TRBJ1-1	ASSLRGGSTEAF
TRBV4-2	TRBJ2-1	ASSPSPGLAGVGSYNEQF
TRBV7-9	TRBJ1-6	ASSLDRVINSPLH
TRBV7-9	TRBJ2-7	ASSLDQGAGNEQY
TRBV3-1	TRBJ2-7	ASSQGSFEQY
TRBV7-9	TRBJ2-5	ASSAGVEETQY
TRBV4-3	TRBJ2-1	ASSQESTGTGPYNEQF
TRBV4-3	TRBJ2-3	ASSPRQRTDTQY
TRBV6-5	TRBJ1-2	ASSYRAGVFYGYT
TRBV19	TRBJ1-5	ASSIKGGNQPQH
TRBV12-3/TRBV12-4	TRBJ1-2	ASSIEGTGVYGYT
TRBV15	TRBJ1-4	ATSRDTTGDEKLF
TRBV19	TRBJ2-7	ASSSDPGTEQY
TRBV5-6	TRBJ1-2	ASSRDREEYGYT
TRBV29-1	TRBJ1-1	SVVRGRGHGNTEAF
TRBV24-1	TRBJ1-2	ATSDTGTADGGYT
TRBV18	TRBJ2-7	ASSPTVSVHEQY
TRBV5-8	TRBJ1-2	ASSFPLQRNYGYT
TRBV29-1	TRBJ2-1	SVRTGNEQF
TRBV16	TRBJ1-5	ASSRPNQPQH
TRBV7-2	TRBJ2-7	ASSLGARDEQY
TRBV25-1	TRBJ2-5	ASSGGGRARETQY